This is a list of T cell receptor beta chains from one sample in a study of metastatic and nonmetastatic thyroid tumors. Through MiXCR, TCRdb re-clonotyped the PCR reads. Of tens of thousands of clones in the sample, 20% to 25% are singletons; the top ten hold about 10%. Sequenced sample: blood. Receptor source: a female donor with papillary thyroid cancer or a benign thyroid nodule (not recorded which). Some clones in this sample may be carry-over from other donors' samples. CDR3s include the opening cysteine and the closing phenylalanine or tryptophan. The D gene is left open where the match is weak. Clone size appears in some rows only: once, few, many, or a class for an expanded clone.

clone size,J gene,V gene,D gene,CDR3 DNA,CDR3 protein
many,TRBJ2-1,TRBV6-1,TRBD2,TGTGCCAGCAGTGCACTAGCGGAAGCCTACAATGAGCAGTTCTTC,CASSALAEAYNEQFF
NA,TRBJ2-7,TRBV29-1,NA,TGCAGCTCCGGCAGCACTACCTACGAGCATTACTTC,CSSGSTTYEHYF
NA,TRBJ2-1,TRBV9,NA,TGTGCCAGCAGCTTATCTAGCAATGAGCAGTCCTTC,CASSLSSNEQSF
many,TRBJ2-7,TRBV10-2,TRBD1,TGCGCCAGCAGTGAGCCCCGGGACAGGGCGACCTACGAGCAGTACTTC,CASSEPRDRATYEQYF
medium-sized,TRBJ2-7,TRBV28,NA,TGTGCCAGCAGGTCTCCTTGGGGCCTTTCCTACGAGCAGTACTTC,CASRSPWGLSYEQYF
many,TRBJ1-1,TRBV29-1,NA,TGCAGCGTCGTCCGGGAGCGTGCAGCGAACACTGAAGCTTTCTTT,CSVVRERAANTEAFF
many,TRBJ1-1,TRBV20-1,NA,TGCAGTGCTAGAGATAGCAGGGTCGCTGAAGCTTTCTTT,CSARDSRVAEAFF
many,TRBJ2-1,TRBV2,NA,TGTGCCAGCAGCGAAGAGCGGACAGCCGGGGGGTTCTTC,CASSEERTAGGFF
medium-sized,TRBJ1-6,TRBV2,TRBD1,TGTGCCAGCAGTGGACCGGGACAGGGGAATTCACCCCTCCACTTT,CASSGPGQGNSPLHF
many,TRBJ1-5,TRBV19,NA,TGTGCCAGTAGTATTGGGCCCAATCAGCCCCAGCATTTT,CASSIGPNQPQHF
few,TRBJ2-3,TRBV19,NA,TGTGCCAGTATCCCCGCCGGCACAGATACGCGGTATTTT,CASIPAGTDTRYF
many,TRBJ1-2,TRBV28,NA,TGTGCCAGCATCCCTGCGGGCTCTCGGCTTGGCTACACCTTC,CASIPAGSRLGYTF
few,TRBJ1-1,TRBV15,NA,TGTGCCACCAGCAGAGATTCGGCAGGCACTGAAGCTTTCTTT,CATSRDSAGTEAFF
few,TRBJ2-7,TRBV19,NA,TGTGCCAGTAGTATGGGAGCGCACTCCTACGAGCAGTACTTC,CASSMGAHSYEQYF
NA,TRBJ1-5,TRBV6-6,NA,TGTGCCAGCAGTTACTCGAGCATAGGGGGCAATCAGCCCCAGCATTTT,CASSYSSIGGNQPQHF
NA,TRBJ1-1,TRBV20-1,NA,TGCAGAGCTATAAACACAGGGAAAACTGAAGGTTTCTTT,CRAINTGKTEGFF
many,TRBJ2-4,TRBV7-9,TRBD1,TGTGCCAGCAGTCGGGACAGCAAAAACATTCAGTACTTC,CASSRDSKNIQYF
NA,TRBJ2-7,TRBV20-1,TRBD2,TGCAGTGATAGACAGAAGACTAGCGCTTACGAGCAGTACTTC,CSDRQKTSAYEQYF
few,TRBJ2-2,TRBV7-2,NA,TGTGCCAGCAGCCCAGCATGGCATGAGCTGTTTTTT,CASSPAWHELFF
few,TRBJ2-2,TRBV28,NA,TGTGCCAGCATTTTAAGGGGATGTGGGAACACCGGGGAGCTGTTTTTT,CASILRGCGNTGELFF
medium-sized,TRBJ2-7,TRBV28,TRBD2,TGTGCCAGCAGTGAGGGTGCTAGCGGCTCCTACGAGCAGTACTTC,CASSEGASGSYEQYF
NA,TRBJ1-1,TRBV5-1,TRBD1,TGCGCCAGCAGCCCCCAGGGACAGGGGGCGGACACTGAAGCTTTCTTT,CASSPQGQGADTEAFF
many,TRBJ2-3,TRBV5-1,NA,TGCGCCAGCAGCTTGGGACAGGCAGGAGATACGCAGTATTTT,CASSLGQAGDTQYF
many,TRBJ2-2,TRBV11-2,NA,TGTGCCAGCAGCTTATCCATTATTAAGAACACCGGGGAGCTGTTTTTT,CASSLSIIKNTGELFF
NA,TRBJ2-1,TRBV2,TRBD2,TGTGCCAGCAGTGACTCGCTAGCGGGGAGTTACAATGAGCAGTTCTTC,CASSDSLAGSYNEQFF
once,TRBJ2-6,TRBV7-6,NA,TGTGCCAGCAGCTGGCCGAGGGGCTACTCTGGCACCAACGTCCTGACTTTC,CASSWPRGYSGTNVLTF
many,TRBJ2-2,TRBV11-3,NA,TGTGCCAGCAGTCGAGGACACACCGGGGAGCTGTTTTTT,CASSRGHTGELFF
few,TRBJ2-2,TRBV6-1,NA,TGTGCCAGCAGTGACTCCCAGACCGGGGAGCTGTTTTTT,CASSDSQTGELFF
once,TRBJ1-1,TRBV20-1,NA,TGCAGTGCTACCGGATTGGGTACTGAAGCTTTCTTT,CSATGLGTEAFF
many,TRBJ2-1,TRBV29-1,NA,TGCACCATAAAGGGGGACCAACCTTACAATGAGCAGTTCTTC,CTIKGDQPYNEQFF
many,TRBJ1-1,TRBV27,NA,TGTGCCAGCAGATCTAGACCGGGGCTCACTGAAGCTTTCTTT,CASRSRPGLTEAFF
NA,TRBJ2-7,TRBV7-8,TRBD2,TGTGCCAGCAGCCTCCGACTAGCGGGACTTAACCACGAGCAGTACTTC,CASSLRLAGLNHEQYF
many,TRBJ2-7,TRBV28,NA,TGTGCCAGCAGTTTAGAGACTACCTACGAGCAGTACTTC,CASSLETTYEQYF
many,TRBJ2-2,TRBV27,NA,TGTGCCAGCAGTGACCTCCGCGCGAACACCGGGGAGCTGTTTTTT,CASSDLRANTGELFF
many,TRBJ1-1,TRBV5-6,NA,TGTGCCAGCAGCTTGGCTATTTCCACTGAAGCTTTCTTT,CASSLAISTEAFF
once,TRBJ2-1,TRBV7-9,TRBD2,TGTGTCAGGAGCTTAGGACTAGACAATGAGCAGTTCTTC,CVRSLGLDNEQFF
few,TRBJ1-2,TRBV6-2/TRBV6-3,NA,TGTGCCAGCAGAACCACGAGGCTTGGCTATGGCTACACCTTC,CASRTTRLGYGYTF
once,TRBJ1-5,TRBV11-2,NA,TGTGCCAGCAGCTTTTCGGGGGGGTATAGCAATCAGCCCCAGCATTTT,CASSFSGGYSNQPQHF
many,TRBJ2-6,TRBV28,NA,TGTGCCAGCACCCCCAAGGGGAGGTCCGGGGCCAACGTCCTGACTTTC,CASTPKGRSGANVLTF
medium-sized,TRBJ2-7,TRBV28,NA,TGTGCCAGCACCCTGGGGGCCAGTACCTACGAGCAGTACTTC,CASTLGASTYEQYF
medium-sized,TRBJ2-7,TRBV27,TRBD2,TGTGCCAGCAGTCCTCGGACTAGCGGGCGCGGGAACGAGCAGTACTTC,CASSPRTSGRGNEQYF